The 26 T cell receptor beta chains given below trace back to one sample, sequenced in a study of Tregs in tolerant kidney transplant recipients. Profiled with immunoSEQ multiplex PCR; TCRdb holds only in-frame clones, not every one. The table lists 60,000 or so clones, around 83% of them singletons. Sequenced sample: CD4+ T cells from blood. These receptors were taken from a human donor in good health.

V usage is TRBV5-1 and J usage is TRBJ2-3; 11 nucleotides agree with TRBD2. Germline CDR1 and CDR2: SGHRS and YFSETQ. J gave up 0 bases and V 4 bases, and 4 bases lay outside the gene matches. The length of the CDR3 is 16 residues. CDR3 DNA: TGCGCCAGCAGCGTCTTAGCGGGGGGGAGCACAGATACGCAGTATTTT. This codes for CASSVLAGGSTDTQYF.

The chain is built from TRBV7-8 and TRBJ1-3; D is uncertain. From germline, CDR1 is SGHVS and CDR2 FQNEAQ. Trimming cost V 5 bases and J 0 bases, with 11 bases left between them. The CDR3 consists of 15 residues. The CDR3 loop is CASSVRGLSGNTIYF. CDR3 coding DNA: TGTGCCAGCAGCGTCCGAGGCCTCTCTGGAAACACCATATATTTT.

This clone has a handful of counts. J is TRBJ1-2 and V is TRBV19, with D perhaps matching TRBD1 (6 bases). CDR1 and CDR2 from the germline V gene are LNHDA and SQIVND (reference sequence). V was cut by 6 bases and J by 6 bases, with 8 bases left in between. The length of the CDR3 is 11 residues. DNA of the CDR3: TGTGCCAGTAGAACAGGGAATGGCTACACCTTC. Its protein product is CASRTGNGYTF.

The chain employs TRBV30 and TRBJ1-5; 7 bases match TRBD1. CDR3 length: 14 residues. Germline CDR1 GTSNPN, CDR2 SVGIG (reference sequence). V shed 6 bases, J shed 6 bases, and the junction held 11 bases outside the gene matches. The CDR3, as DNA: TGTGCCTGCTTACCCAGGGGGTCGGGTCAGCCCCAGCATTTT. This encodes CACLPRGSGQPQHF.

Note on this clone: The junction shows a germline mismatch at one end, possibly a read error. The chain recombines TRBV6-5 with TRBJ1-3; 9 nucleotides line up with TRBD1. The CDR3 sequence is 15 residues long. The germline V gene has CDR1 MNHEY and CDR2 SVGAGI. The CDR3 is CAISGTGTGGNTIYF. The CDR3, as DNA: TGTGCCATCAGTGGCACCGGGACAGGGGGAAACACCATATATTTT.

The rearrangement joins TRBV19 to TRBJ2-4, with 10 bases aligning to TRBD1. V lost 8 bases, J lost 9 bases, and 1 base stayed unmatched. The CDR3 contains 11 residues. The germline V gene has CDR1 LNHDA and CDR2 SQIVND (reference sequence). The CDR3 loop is CASRDRGIQYF. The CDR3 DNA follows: TGTGCCAGTCGGGACAGGGGCATTCAGTACTTC.

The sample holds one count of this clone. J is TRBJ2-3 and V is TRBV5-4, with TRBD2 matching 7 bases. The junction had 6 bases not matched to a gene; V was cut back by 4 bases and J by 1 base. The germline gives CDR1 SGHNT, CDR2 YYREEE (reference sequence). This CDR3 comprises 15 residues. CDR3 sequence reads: CASSGGSGGTDTQYF. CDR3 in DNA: TGTGCCAGCAGCGGGGGGAGCGGGGGCACAGATACGCAGTATTTT. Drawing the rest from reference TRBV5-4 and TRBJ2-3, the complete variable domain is ETGVTQSPTHLIKTRGQQVTLRCSSQSGHNTVSWYQQALGQGPQFIFQYYREEENGRGNFPPRFSGLQFPNYSSELNVNALELDDSALYLCASSGGSGGTDTQYFGPGTRLTVL.

CDR3 DNA sequence: TGTGCCAGCAGTTTTAGTAGGAGGGACGAGCAGTACTTC. Translation gives CASSFSRRDEQYF. The chain recombines TRBV27 with TRBJ2-7; the D gene is possibly TRBD2 (6 bases). Germline V gene lookup returns CDR1 MNHEY and CDR2 SMNVEV (reference sequence). CDR3 length: 13 residues. V was trimmed by 3 bases and J by 5 bases, leaving 11 bases between them.

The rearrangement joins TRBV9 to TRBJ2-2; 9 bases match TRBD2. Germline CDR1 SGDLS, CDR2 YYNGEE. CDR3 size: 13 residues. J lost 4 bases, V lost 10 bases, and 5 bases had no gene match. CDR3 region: CASKTSGTGELFF. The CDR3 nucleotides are TGTGCCTCCAAGACTAGCGGCACCGGGGAGCTGTTTTTT. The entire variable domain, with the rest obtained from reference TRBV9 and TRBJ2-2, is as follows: DSGVTQTPKHLITATGQRVTLRCSPRSGDLSVYWYQQSLDQGLQFLIQYYNGEERAKGNILERFSAQQFPDLHSELNLSSLELGDSALYFCASKTSGTGELFFGEGSRLTVL.

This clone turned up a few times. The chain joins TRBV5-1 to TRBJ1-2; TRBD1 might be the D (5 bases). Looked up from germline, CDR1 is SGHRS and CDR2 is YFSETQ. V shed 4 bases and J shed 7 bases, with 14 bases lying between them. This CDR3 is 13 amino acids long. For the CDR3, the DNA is TGCGCCAGCAGCACGACAGTAGAAGGTGGCTACACCTTC. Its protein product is CASSTTVEGGYTF. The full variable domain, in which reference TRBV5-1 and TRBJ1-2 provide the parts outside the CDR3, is KAGVTQTPRYLIKTRGQQVTLSCSPISGHRSVSWYQQTPGQGLQFLFEYFSETQRNKGNFPGRFSGRQFSNSRSEMNVSTLELGDSALYLCASSTTVEGGYTFGSGTRLTVV.

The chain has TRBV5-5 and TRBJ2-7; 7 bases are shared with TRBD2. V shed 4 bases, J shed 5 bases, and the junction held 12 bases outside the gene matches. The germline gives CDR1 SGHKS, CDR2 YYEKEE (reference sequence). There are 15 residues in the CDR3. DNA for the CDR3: TGTGCCAGCAGCCTGGAGGCGGGAGTGCGAAACGAGCAGTACTTC. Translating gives CASSLEAGVRNEQYF. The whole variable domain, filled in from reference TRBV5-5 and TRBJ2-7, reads DAGVTQSPTHLIKTRGQQVTLRCSPISGHKSVSWYQQVLGQGPQFIFQYYEKEERGRGNFPDRFSARQFPNYSSELNVNALLLGDSALYLCASSLEAGVRNEQYFGPGTRLTVT.

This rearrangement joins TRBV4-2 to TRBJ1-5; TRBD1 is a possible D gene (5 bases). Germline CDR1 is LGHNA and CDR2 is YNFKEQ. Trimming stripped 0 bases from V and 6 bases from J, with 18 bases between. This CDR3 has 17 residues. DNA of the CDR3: TGTGCCAGCAGCCAAGATTTATTCCAGGGCCAGGCTCAGCCCCAGCATTTT. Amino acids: CASSQDLFQGQAQPQHF.

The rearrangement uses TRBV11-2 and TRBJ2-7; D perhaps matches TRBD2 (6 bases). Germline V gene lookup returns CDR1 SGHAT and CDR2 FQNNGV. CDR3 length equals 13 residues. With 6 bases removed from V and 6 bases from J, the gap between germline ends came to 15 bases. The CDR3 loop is CASRPIRRGEQYF. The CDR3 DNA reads TGTGCCAGCAGGCCAATACGGCGGGGCGAGCAGTACTTC.

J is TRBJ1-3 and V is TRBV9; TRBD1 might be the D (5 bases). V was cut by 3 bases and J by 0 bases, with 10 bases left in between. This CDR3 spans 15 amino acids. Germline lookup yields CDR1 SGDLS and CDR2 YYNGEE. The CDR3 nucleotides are TGTGCCAGCAGCGGAGGGGTTAGCTCTGGAAACACCATATATTTT. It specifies CASSGGVSSGNTIYF. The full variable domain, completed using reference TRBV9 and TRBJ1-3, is DSGVTQTPKHLITATGQRVTLRCSPRSGDLSVYWYQQSLDQGLQFLIQYYNGEERAKGNILERFSAQQFPDLHSELNLSSLELGDSALYFCASSGGVSSGNTIYFGEGSWLTVV.

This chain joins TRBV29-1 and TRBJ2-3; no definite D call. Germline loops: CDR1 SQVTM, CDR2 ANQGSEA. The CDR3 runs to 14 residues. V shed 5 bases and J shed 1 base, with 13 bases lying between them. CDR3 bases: TGCAGCGTTAGTGTAGGCAGTGGCACAGATACGCAGTATTTT. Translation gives CSVSVGSGTDTQYF.

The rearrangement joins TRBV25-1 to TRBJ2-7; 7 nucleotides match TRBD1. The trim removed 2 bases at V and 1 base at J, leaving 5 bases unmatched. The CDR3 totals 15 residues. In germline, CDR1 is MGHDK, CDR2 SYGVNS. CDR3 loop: CASSEGNRGSYEQYF. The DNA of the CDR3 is TGTGCCAGCAGTGAAGGGAACAGGGGATCCTACGAGCAGTACTTC.

The CDR3, as DNA: TGTGCCAGCAGAGATACTTCACGGGCGACTGAAGCTTTCTTT. Translating gives CASRDTSRATEAFF. The V and J genes are TRBV6-4 and TRBJ1-1; D is unclear. This CDR3 contains 14 residues. Deletions cut 6 bases from V and 5 bases from J, with 16 bases between. Germline assignment: CDR1 MRHNA and CDR2 SNTAGT.

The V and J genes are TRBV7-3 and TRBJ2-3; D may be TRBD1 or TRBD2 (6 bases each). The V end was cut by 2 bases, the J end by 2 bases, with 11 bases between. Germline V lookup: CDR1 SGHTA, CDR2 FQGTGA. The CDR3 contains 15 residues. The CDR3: CASSLQGGNTDTQYF. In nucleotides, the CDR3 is TGTGCCAGCAGCTTACAAGGGGGGAACACAGATACGCAGTATTTT.

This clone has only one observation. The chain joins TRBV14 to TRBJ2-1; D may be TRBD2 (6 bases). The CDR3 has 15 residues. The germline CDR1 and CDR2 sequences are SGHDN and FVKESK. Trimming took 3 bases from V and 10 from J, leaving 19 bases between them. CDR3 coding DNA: TGTGCCAGCAGCCAGCGTTTCCCGGGAGTTCGGGAGCAGTTCTTC. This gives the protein CASSQRFPGVREQFF.

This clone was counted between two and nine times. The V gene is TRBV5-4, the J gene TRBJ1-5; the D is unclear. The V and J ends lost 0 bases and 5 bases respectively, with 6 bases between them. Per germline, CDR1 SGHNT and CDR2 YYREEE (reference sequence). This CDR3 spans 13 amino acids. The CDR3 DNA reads TGTGCCAGCAGCTTGGGTATAGATCAGCCCCAGCATTTT. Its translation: CASSLGIDQPQHF.

The CDR3 spells CASTLVGAGSTEAFF. The DNA for the CDR3 is TGTGCCAGCACCCTCGTAGGGGCAGGGAGTACTGAAGCTTTCTTT. This chain links TRBV6-1 with TRBJ1-1; maybe TRBD1 (5 bases). The germline V gene encodes CDR1 MNHNS and CDR2 SASEGT. V dropped 7 bases and J dropped 5 bases, with 20 bases sitting between them. The CDR3 runs to 15 residues.

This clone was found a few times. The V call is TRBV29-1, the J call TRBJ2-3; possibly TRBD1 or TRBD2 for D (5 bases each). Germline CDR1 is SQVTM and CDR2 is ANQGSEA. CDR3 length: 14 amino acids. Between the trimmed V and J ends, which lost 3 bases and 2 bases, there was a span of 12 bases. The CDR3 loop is CSVEGRQPTDTQYF. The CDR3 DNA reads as TGCAGCGTTGAGGGGAGACAGCCCACAGATACGCAGTATTTT.

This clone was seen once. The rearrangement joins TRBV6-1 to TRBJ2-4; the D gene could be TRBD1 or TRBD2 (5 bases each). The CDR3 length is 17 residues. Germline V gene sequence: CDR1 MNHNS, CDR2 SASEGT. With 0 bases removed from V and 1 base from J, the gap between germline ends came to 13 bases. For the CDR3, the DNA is TGTGCCAGCAGTGAAGCAGTAGGGACGGGGGCCAAAAACATTCAGTACTTC. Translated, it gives CASSEAVGTGAKNIQYF.

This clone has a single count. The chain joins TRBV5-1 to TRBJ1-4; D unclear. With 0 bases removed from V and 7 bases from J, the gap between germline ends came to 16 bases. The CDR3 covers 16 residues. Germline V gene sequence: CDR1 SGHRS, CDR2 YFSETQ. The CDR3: CASSLEWGRWSEKLFF. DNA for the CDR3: TGCGCCAGCAGCTTGGAATGGGGAAGGTGGAGTGAAAAACTGTTTTTT.

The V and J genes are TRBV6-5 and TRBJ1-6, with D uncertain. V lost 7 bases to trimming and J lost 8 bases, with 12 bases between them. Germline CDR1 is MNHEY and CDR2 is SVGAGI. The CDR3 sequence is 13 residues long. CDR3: CASTSGLDSPLHF. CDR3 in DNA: TGTGCCAGCACCTCAGGCCTTGATTCACCCCTCCACTTT.

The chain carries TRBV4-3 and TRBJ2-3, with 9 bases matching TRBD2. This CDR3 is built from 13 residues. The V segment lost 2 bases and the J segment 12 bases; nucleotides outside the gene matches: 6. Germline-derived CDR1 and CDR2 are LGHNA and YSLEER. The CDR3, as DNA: TGCGCCAGCAGCCAAACACCGGGACTAGCTCAGTATTTT. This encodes CASSQTPGLAQYF.